Presented here are 22 T cell receptor beta chains from one specimen sequenced in a study of vaccination and CD4 T cells after COVID-19 (dated by TCRdb to between 2021 and 2024). In light of the paper, this sample's treatment or condition label describes: approximately 11-day PBMC culture with coronavirus spike peptide pools or control peptides (ViraFEST assay). No antigen has been assigned to these receptors. Library preparation used PCR. The data were produced on an Illumina iSeq 100. At the Johns Hopkins FTIC core, DNA from the cultured CD4+ T cells underwent TCR sequencing with the Oncomine TCR Beta short-read assay. TCRdb passed the public sequencing reads through fastp at Q25 and MiXCR, retaining productive beta sequences. A single entry per CDR3 protein holds the most common genes and DNA from its merged rows. A total of approximately 15,000 distinct CDR3 sequences appear in this sample, roughly half of them only once. The ten most abundant clones make up around 13% of the sample.

Sequencing used CD4+ T cells from blood, cultured in vitro. The receptors here all came from a human donor who had recovered from COVID-19.

The chain joins TRBV5-5 to TRBJ1-2; possible D gene TRBD1, 6 bases. Between the trimmed V and J ends, which lost 5 bases and 6 bases, there was a span of 14 bases. Germline loops: CDR1 SGHKS, CDR2 YYEKEE (reference sequence). The CDR3 totals 13 residues. This CDR3 is CASSPTGLHGYTF. CDR3 DNA sequence: TGTGCCAGCAGTCCAACAGGGTTACATGGCTACACCTTC. Full variable domain (missing parts from reference TRBV5-5 and TRBJ1-2): DAGVTQSPTHLIKTRGQQVTLRCSPISGHKSVSWYQQVLGQGPQFIFQYYEKEERGRGNFPDRFSARQFPNYSSELNVNALLLGDSALYLCASSPTGLHGYTFGSGTRLTVV.

By sample share, this clonotype is medium-sized. The chain recombines TRBV6-2 or TRBV6-3 with TRBJ2-6, with D uncertain. V was cut by 2 bases and J by 4 bases, with 15 bases left in between. In germline, CDR1 is MNHEY, CDR2 SVGEGT. There are 17 residues in the CDR3. Written as DNA, the CDR3 is TGTGCCAGCAGTTACCAAGTCTCGGATCGCGGGGCCAACGTCCTGACTTTC. Protein product: CASSYQVSDRGANVLTF.

There are a few counts of this clonotype. V usage is TRBV2 and J usage is TRBJ1-1; 11 nucleotides match TRBD1. CDR3 size: 14 residues. CDR1 and CDR2 from the germline V gene are SNHLY and FYNNEI. Losses at the gene ends were 6 bases for V and 6 bases for J; bases not matched to a gene: 6. The chain's CDR3 is CASRGTGGLAEAFF. CDR3 DNA sequence: TGTGCCAGCAGGGGGACAGGGGGATTGGCTGAAGCTTTCTTT. Full variable domain (outside the CDR3, taken from reference TRBV2 and TRBJ1-1): EPEVTQTPSHQVTQMGQEVILRCVPISNHLYFYWYRQILGQKVEFLVSFYNNEISEKSEIFDDQFSVERPDGSNFTLKIRSTKLEDSAMYFCASRGTGGLAEAFFGQGTRLTVV.

The gene calls are TRBV4-1 and TRBJ1-5, with D possibly being TRBD1 (6 bases). This CDR3 comprises 18 residues. Trimming removed 3 bases at V and 3 bases at J, with 21 bases between. CDR1 and CDR2 (germline): MGHRA, YSYEKL. The CDR3 nucleotides are TGCGCCAGCAGCCACCGCCCGTATCCTGGACAGAACAATCAGCCCCAGCATTTT. It translates to CASSHRPYPGQNNQPQHF.

V is TRBV29-1 and J is TRBJ1-1, with D possibly matching TRBD1 (6 bases). This CDR3 region has 12 residues. The germline CDR1 and CDR2 sequences are SQVTM and ANQGSEA. The V and J ends lost 4 bases and 6 bases respectively, with 12 bases between them. CDR3 sequence: CSVVTGFPEAFF. The CDR3 coding sequence is TGCAGCGTTGTTACAGGGTTTCCTGAAGCTTTCTTT.

This clonotype was detected a few times. CDR3 in amino acids: CSASVGQETQYF. Here the CDR3 DNA reads TGCAGTGCTAGTGTCGGGCAAGAGACCCAGTACTTC. The chain recombines TRBV20-1 with TRBJ2-5; D remains unclear. Germline V gene data show CDR1 as DFQATT and CDR2 as SNEGSKA (reference sequence). Trimming took 3 bases from V and 2 from J, leaving 7 bases between them. The CDR3 is 12 residues long.

V gene TRBV7-2 combines with J gene TRBJ2-7; 12 bases fit TRBD2. Germline trimming cut 3 bases from V and 6 bases from J; bases unmatched to any gene: 9. Germline assignment: CDR1 SGHTA and CDR2 FQGNSA. The CDR3 spans 16 residues. CDR3 nucleotides: TGTGCCAGCAGCTTGGGTCTAGCGGGGGGGCAAGGCGAGCAGTACTTC. Protein sequence: CASSLGLAGGQGEQYF.

The V and J genes are TRBV7-6 and TRBJ2-2; D is undetermined. Germline-derived CDR1 and CDR2 are SGHVS and FNYEAQ. The CDR3 length is 14 residues. V lost 0 bases, J lost 5 bases, and 7 bases lay in between. Here the CDR3 reads CASSLALQTGELFF. CDR3 DNA sequence: TGTGCCAGCAGCTTAGCGTTGCAAACCGGGGAGCTGTTTTTT.

This clonotype was seen a few times. This chain links TRBV20-1 with TRBJ1-4, with a possible D match to TRBD1 (5 bases). Germline CDR1 reads DFQATT; CDR2 reads SNEGSKA (reference sequence). V was shortened by 3 bases and J by 8 bases, with 13 bases between the two germline ends. The CDR3 runs 13 residues. The chain's CDR3 is CSASGRVHEKLFF. The DNA of the CDR3 is TGCAGTGCTAGCGGCAGGGTACACGAAAAACTGTTTTTT.

The chain combines TRBV11-3 with TRBJ2-4, with 8 bases that match TRBD1. This CDR3 is 13 amino acids long. Losses at the gene ends were 2 bases for V and 7 bases for J; bases not matched to a gene: 1. The germline V gene has CDR1 SGHNT and CDR2 YENEEA. The CDR3 DNA reads as TGTGCCAGCAGCTTAACAGGGGGGAACATTCAGTACTTC. Translating gives CASSLTGGNIQYF.

The gene calls are TRBV20-1 and TRBJ1-2; no clear D. Germline V gives CDR1 DFQATT, CDR2 SNEGSKA (reference sequence). Trimming took 5 bases from V and 4 from J, leaving 20 bases between them. This CDR3 has 15 residues. The CDR3 sequence is CSADDVGSMGYGYTF. CDR3 nucleotides: TGCAGTGCTGACGATGTGGGCTCAATGGGCTATGGCTACACCTTC.

This chain connects TRBV29-1 to TRBJ2-7; TRBD2 matches at 8 bases. V trimming: 0 bases; J trimming: 1 base; junction bases outside the gene matches: 5. The CDR3 is 15 residues long. Germline-derived CDR1 and CDR2 are SQVTM and ANQGSEA. The CDR3 nucleotides are TGCAGCGTTGAAGATCGGGTAGCGGGATCCTACGAGCAGTACTTC. Translated, it gives CSVEDRVAGSYEQYF.

This clonotype was seen a few times. This chain joins TRBV2 and TRBJ1-5; D unclear. V lost 3 bases, J lost 3 bases, and 6 bases lay in between. From germline, CDR1 is SNHLY and CDR2 FYNNEI. CDR3 length: 13 amino acids. This CDR3 reads CASSDMSNQPQHF. CDR3 DNA sequence: TGTGCCAGCAGTGACATGTCCAATCAGCCCCAGCATTTT. Looking up the rest from reference TRBV2 and TRBJ1-5 gives the full variable domain: EPEVTQTPSHQVTQMGQEVILRCVPISNHLYFYWYRQILGQKVEFLVSFYNNEISEKSEIFDDQFSVERPDGSNFTLKIRSTKLEDSAMYFCASSDMSNQPQHFGDGTRLSIL.

The chain carries TRBV11-2 and TRBJ1-1; 8 bases align to TRBD1. V was pared by 3 bases and J by 5 bases, with 2 bases of the junction left unmatched. Germline V gene lookup returns CDR1 SGHAT and CDR2 FQNNGV. The CDR3 loop spans 13 amino acids. CDR3 DNA sequence: TGTGCCAGCAGCTTGACAGGGGAGACTGAAGCTTTCTTT. Translating gives CASSLTGETEAFF.

CDR3 in DNA: TGTGCCAGCAGTCTTGCCTGGGGAGACAGCACTGAAGCTTTCTTT. Protein sequence: CASSLAWGDSTEAFF. This chain joins TRBV12-3 or TRBV12-4 and TRBJ1-1, with D tentatively TRBD1 (5 bases). This CDR3 has 15 amino acids. Trimming left V 5 bases short and J 4 bases short, with 17 bases between.

This clonotype showed up just once. V usage is TRBV6-1 and J usage is TRBJ1-5; 7 positions match TRBD1. J gave up 5 bases and V 6 bases, and 7 bases lay outside the gene matches. The CDR3 is 14 residues long. The germline V gene encodes CDR1 MNHNS and CDR2 SASEGT. CDR3 nucleotides: TGTGCCAGCAGCCCGACAGGGTCCGATCAGCCCCAGCATTTT. Amino acid sequence: CASSPTGSDQPQHF.

This clonotype was counted a few times. The V call is TRBV11-3, the J call TRBJ1-1; a possible D gene is TRBD1 (5 bases). CDR3 length equals 14 residues. Germline CDR1 reads SGHNT; CDR2 reads YENEEA. The V gene lost 5 bases and the J gene lost 1 base, with 11 bases spanning the gap. CDR3 protein: CASSLFGGNTEAFF. The DNA for the CDR3 is TGTGCCAGCAGCCTCTTCGGGGGGAACACTGAAGCTTTCTTT.

The V gene is TRBV15, the J gene TRBJ2-5; TRBD2 agrees at 9 bases. CDR1 LNHNV and CDR2 YYDKDF come from the germline V gene (reference sequence). V trimming: 0 bases; J trimming: 5 bases; junction bases outside the gene matches: 16. CDR3 length: 19 residues. CDR3 DNA: TGTGCCACCAGCAGAGATAGTACTAGCGGGCGTTTAGGGGATGAGACCCAGTACTTC. It specifies CATSRDSTSGRLGDETQYF.

The chain has TRBV20-1 and TRBJ1-1; a possible D gene is TRBD1 (5 bases). Germline V gene data show CDR1 as DFQATT and CDR2 as SNEGSKA (reference sequence). V was shortened by 6 bases and J by 4 bases, with 12 bases between the two germline ends. The CDR3 sequence is 12 residues long. CDR3 sequence reads: CSALTVVTEAFF. CDR3 sequence (DNA): TGCAGTGCCCTGACAGTAGTCACTGAAGCTTTCTTT.

This clonotype has just a few counts. V gene TRBV19 combines with J gene TRBJ2-1, with 11 bases aligning to TRBD1. V shed 10 bases and J 9 bases; nucleotides not matched to a gene: 11. The CDR3 covers 14 residues. Germline-derived CDR1 and CDR2 are LNHDA and SQIVND (reference sequence). The CDR3, as DNA: TGTGCCACCGAGCCGGGACAGGGGGTCGGTGAGCAGTTCTTC. Amino acid sequence: CATEPGQGVGEQFF.

This clonotype has just one count. The rearrangement uses TRBV6-2 or TRBV6-3 and TRBJ2-2, with 9 bases aligning to TRBD1. Looked up from germline, CDR1 is MNHEY and CDR2 is SVGEGT. The V and J ends lost 3 bases and 1 base, in that order; junction bases with no gene match: 6. This CDR3 is 17 amino acids long. CDR3 DNA: TGTGCCAGCAGTTATCCTGGGACAGGGAGGAACACCGGGGAGCTGTTTTTT. Translating it yields CASSYPGTGRNTGELFF.

This clonotype was counted between two and nine times. The genes are TRBV6-1 and TRBJ1-5; tentatively, D is TRBD1 (5 bases). Looked up from germline, CDR1 is MNHNS and CDR2 is SASEGT. Deletions cut 2 bases from V and 6 bases from J, with 11 bases between. This CDR3 region has 14 residues. CDR3 bases: TGTGCCAGCAGTGAATACAGGCAGGGTCAGCCCCAGCATTTT. Translated, it gives CASSEYRQGQPQHF.